The clone carrying this T cell receptor (beta chain) was seen ten or more times. Its target is not known. This entry belongs to a study of T cells in Graves' hyperthyroidism and ophthalmopathy. V was clipped by 6 bases and J by 1 base; unmatched bases: 4. The germline CDR1 and CDR2 sequences are MNHEY and SMNVEV (reference sequence). The CDR3 is 14 amino acids. Amplification yielded TCR beta CDR3 regions, with RNA transcripts as the source. First-round RT-PCR of the TCR CDR3 relied on the HTBI primer set. Using its own MiXCR run on the multiplex PCR reads, TCRdb lists one record per CDR3 protein. The sample lists approximately 600,000 distinct CDR3 sequences, about 15% occurring once. Regarding the study as a whole: Ophthalmopathy, which appeared later, was predicted by the model a median around 6.9 months before onset. A model using 13 V-J features told ophthalmopathy apart from stable hyperthyroidism.

The clonotype originates from a woman between 40 and 50 years old with Graves' ophthalmopathy. Material for sequencing was blood. The chain joins TRBV27 to TRBJ1-2, with TRBD1 identical over 8 bases. Here the CDR3 reads CASRSTGDNYGYTF. The CDR3, as DNA: TGTGCCAGCAGATCGACAGGGGATAACTATGGCTACACCTTC.